This record covers a single TCR beta chain. The data are from a study of shared clonotypes between healthy human individuals. Study background: A donor's plate count was three for CD4 naive and three for CD4 memory; CD8 naive had two and CD8 memory one.

Clones were sequenced by immunoSEQ multiplex PCR, and TCRdb holds only the in-frame ones, with some missing. The sample lists roughly 2.5 million clones; approximately 90% were seen once. Trimming pared 4 bases from V and 5 bases from J, leaving 11 bases between. Germline V gene sequence: CDR1 WNHNN, CDR2 SYGVQD (reference sequence). The CDR3 spans 14 residues. Sequenced material: naive CD4+ T cells sorted from blood. Stated subset: CD45RA+ positively selected. The chain combines TRBV10-1 with TRBJ2-2; TRBD2 might be the D (5 bases). The sequence was collected from a man younger than 35 in good health. CDR3 loop: CASSVRAGTGELFF. CDR3 nucleotide sequence: TGCGCCAGCAGTGTGAGGGCCGGAACCGGGGAGCTGTTTTTT.